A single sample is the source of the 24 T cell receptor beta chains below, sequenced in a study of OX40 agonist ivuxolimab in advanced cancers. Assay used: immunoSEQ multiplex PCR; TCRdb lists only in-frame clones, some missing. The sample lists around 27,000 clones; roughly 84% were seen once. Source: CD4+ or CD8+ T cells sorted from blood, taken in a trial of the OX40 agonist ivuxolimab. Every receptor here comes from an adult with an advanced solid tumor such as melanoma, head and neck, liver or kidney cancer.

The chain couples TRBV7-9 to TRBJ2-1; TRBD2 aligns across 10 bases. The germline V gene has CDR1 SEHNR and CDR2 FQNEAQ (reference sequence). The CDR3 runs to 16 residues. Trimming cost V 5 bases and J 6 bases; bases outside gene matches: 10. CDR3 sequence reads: CASSQLLAGMGNEQFF. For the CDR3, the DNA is TGTGCCAGCAGCCAGTTACTAGCGGGGATGGGCAATGAGCAGTTCTTC.

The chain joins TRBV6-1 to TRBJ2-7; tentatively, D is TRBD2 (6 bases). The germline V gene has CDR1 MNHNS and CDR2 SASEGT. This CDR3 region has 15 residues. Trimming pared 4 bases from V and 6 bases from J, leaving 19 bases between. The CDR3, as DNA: TGTGCCAGCAGTGTGAGAGTGGGGAGGCCGGGCGAGCAGTACTTC. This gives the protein CASSVRVGRPGEQYF.

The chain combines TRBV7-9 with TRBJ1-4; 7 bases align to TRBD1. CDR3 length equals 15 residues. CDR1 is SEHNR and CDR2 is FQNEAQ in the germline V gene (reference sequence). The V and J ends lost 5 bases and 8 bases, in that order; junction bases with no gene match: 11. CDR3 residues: CASSPRQGRVEKLFF. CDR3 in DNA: TGTGCCAGCAGCCCTCGACAGGGTCGAGTCGAAAAACTGTTTTTT.

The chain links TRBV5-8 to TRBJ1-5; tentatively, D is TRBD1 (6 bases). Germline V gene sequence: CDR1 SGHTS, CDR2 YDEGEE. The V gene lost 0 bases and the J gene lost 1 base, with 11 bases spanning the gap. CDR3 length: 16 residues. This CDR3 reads CASSLDGTRSNQPQHF. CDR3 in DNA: TGTGCCAGCAGCTTGGATGGGACAAGGAGCAATCAGCCCCAGCATTTT.

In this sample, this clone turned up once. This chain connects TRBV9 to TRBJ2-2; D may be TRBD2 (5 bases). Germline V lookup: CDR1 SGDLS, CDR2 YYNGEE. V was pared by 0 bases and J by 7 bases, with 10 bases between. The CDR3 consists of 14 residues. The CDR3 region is CASSVVYRGGELFF. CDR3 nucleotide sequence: TGTGCCAGCAGCGTAGTTTATCGGGGCGGGGAGCTGTTTTTT.

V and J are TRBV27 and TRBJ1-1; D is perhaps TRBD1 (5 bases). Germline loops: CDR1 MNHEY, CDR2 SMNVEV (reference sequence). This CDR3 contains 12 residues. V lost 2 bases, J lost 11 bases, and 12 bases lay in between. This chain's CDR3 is CASSLQGTMAFF. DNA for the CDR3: TGTGCCAGCAGTTTACAGGGTACTATGGCTTTCTTT.

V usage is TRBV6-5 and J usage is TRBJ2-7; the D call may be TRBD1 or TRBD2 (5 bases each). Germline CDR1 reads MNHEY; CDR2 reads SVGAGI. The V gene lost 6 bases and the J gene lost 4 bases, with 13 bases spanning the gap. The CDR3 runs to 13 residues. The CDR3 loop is CASSLGTGYEQYF. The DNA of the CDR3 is TGTGCCAGCAGCCTCGGGACCGGATACGAGCAGTACTTC.

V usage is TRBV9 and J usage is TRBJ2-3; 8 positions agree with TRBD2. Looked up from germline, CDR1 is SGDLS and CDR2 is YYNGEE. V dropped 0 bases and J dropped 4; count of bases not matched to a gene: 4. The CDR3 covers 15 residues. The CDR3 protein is CASSVGSGVADTQYF. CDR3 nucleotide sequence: TGTGCCAGCAGCGTAGGTAGCGGGGTGGCAGATACGCAGTATTTT.

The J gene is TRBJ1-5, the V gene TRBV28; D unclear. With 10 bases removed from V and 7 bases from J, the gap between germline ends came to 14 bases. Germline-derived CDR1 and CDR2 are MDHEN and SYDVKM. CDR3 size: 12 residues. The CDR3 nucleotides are TGTGCCACCCAAGGGAGCGGGCAGCCCCAGCATTTT. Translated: CATQGSGQPQHF. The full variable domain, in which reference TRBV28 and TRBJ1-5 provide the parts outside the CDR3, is DVKVTQSSRYLVKRTGEKVFLECVQDMDHENMFWYRQDPGLGLRLIYFSYDVKMKEKGDIPEGYSVSREKKERFSLILESASTNQTSMYLCATQGSGQPQHFGDGTRLSIL.

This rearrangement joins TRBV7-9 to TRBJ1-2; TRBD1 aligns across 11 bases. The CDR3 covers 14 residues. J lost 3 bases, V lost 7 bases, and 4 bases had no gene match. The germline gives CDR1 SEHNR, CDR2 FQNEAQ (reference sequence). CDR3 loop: CASTGQGVHYGYTF. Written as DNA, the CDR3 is TGTGCCAGCACGGGACAGGGGGTTCACTATGGCTACACCTTC.

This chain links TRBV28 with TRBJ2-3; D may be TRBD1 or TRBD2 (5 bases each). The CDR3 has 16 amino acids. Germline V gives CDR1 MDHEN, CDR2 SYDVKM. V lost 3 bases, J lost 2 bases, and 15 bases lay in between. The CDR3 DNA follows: TGTGCCAGCAGTTTCCGTTTCGGGACCGACACAGATACGCAGTATTTT. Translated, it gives CASSFRFGTDTDTQYF.

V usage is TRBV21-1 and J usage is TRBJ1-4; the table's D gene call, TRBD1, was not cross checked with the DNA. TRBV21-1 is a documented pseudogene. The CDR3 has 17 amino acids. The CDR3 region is CASSKCGRGPTNEKLFF. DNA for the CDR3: TGTGCCAGCAGCAAATGTGGCAGGGGACCAACTAATGAAAAACTGTTTTTT.

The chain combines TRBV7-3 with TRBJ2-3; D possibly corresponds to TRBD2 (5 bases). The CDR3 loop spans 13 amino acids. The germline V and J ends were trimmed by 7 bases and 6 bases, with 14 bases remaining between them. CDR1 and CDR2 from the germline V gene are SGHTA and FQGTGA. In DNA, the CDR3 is TGTGCCAGCACCAAGATCCCGGGGGATACGCAGTATTTT. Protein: CASTKIPGDTQYF.

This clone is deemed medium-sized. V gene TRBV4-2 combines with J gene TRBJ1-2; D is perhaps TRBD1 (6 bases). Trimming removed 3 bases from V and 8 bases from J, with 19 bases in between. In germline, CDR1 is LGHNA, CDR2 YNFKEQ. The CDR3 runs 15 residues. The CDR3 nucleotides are TGTGCCAGCAGCCAGGAAGACAGGCCGAAGGAGGGCTACACCTTC. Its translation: CASSQEDRPKEGYTF.

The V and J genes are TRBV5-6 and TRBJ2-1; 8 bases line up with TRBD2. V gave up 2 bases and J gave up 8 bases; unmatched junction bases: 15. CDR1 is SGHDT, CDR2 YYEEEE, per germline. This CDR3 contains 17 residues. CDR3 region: CASSFVDGRAFLDEQFF. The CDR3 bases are TGTGCCAGCAGCTTTGTAGACGGGAGGGCCTTCCTTGATGAGCAGTTCTTC.

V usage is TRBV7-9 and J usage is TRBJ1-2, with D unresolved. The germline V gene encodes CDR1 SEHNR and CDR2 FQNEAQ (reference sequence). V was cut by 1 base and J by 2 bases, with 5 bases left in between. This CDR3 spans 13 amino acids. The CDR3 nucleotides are TGTGCCAGCAGCTTAGGACTAAACTATGGCTACACCTTC. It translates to CASSLGLNYGYTF.

The CDR3 DNA sequence: TGTGCCAGCAGGATTGGGTGGGGGGAGCCCTACAATGAGCAGTTCTTC. It codes for CASRIGWGEPYNEQFF. The genes are TRBV5-8 and TRBJ2-1, with D perhaps matching TRBD2 (6 bases). Trimming removed 5 bases from V and 2 bases from J, with 17 bases in between. The CDR3 has 16 residues. Germline lookup yields CDR1 SGHTS and CDR2 YDEGEE.

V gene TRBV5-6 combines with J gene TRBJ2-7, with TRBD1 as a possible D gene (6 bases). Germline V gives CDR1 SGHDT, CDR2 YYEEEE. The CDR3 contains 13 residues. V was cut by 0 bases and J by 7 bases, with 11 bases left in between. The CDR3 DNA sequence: TGTGCCAGCAGCTTGGTAAGGGGGTGGGAGCAGTACTTC. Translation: CASSLVRGWEQYF.

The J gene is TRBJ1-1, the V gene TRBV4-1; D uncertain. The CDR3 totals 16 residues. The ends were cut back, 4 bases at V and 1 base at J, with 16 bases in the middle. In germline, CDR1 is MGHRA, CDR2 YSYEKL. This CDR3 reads CASSRTKTTENTEAFF. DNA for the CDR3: TGCGCCAGCAGCCGAACGAAGACTACAGAGAACACTGAAGCTTTCTTT.

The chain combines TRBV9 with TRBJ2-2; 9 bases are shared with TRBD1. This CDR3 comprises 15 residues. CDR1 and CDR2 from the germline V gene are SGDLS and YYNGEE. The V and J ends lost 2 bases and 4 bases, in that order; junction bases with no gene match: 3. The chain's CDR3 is CASSVTGGITGELFF. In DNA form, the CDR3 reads TGTGCCAGCAGCGTGACAGGGGGAATCACCGGGGAGCTGTTTTTT.

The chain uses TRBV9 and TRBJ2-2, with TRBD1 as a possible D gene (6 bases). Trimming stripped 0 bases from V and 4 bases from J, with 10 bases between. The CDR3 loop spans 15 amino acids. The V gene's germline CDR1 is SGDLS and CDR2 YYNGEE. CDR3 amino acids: CASSVVGAGTGELFF. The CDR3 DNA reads TGTGCCAGCAGCGTAGTGGGGGCCGGCACCGGGGAGCTGTTTTTT.

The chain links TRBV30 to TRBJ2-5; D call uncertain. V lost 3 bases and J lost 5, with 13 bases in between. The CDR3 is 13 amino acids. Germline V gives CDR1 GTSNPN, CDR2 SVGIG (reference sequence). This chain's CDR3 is CAWSLGWGETQYF. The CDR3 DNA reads TGTGCCTGGAGCCTGGGATGGGGTGAGACCCAGTACTTC.

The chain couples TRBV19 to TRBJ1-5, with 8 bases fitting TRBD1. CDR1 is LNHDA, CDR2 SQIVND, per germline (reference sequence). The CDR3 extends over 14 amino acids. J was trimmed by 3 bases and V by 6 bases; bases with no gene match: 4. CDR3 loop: CASRTGAINQPQHF. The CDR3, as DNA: TGTGCCAGTAGGACAGGGGCGATCAATCAGCCCCAGCATTTT.

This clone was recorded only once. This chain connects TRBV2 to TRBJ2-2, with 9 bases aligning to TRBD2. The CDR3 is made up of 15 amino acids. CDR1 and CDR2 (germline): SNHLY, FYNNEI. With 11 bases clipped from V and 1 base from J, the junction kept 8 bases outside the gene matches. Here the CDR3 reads CAGGGAGQNTGELFF. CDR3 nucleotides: TGTGCCGGCGGGGGGGCGGGCCAGAACACCGGGGAGCTGTTTTTT.